This TCR beta chain was documented in a study of blood T cell repertoires in COVID-19. Study-wide background: Material from acute and convalescent COVID-19 was sourced from the United States, Italy and Spain. From T cells, B-cell-depleted T cells, or PBMCs came the material, which was cDNA or gDNA.

Authors' data handling: Scientists estimated how many nucleated cells there were by amplifying reference gene primers. Sequencing used immunoSEQ multiplex PCR; TCRdb keeps in-frame clones, though not all of them. That table supplies the V and J calls and clone size; D and trimming were determined from the DNA. The sample includes 130,000 to 150,000 clones, roughly 79% seen only once; the top ten take less than 2%. This CDR3 has 14 residues. CDR1 PRHDT and CDR2 FYEKMQ come from the germline V gene (reference sequence). With 3 bases clipped from V and 2 bases from J, the junction kept 0 bases outside the gene matches.

V usage is TRBV13 and J usage is TRBJ1-5, with TRBD1 matching 8 bases. The TCR comes from a woman aged 55-70 years with acute or convalescent COVID-19. The source material was peripheral blood. CDR3 nucleotides: TGTGCCAGCAGCTTGGGACAGGGCAATCAGCCCCAGCATTTT. Protein sequence: CASSLGQGNQPQHF.